The T cell receptor beta chain under discussion was sequenced for a study of T cell responses to AZD1222 COVID-19 vaccine. Clones were read by immunoSEQ multiplex PCR, and TCRdb kept only the in-frame ones, dropping some. The table includes just over 80,000 clones, 80% to 90% detected once. Trimming cost V 5 bases and J 4 bases; bases outside gene matches: 3. The CDR3 is made up of 14 amino acids. CDR1 ENHRY and CDR2 SYGVKD come from the germline V gene. Study-wide results and caveats: Baseline testing showed seropositivity in only a handful of AZD1222 recipients. White British donors predominated, females outnumbered males, and clonal diversity was possibly underestimated. Repertoires were collected only later (after the peak T cell response had occurred).

As for this clone: The target antigen is unknown.

The sequences come from peripheral blood, collected on day 0 of AZD1222 vaccination. The rearrangement joins TRBV10-3 to TRBJ1-5; 9 bases agree with TRBD1. The sequence came from an adult in good health. The CDR3 reads CAISKDRGNQPQHF. CDR3 DNA: TGTGCCATCAGTAAAGACAGGGGGAATCAGCCCCAGCATTTT.